This TCR beta chain was obtained from a study of shared clonotypes between healthy human individuals. Study results and limitations: Sharing across four donors was seen in around 5% of naive CD4 clonotypes. Donor scarcity curtailed the genetic and exposure-history diversity represented herein.

The CDR3 loop spans 16 amino acids. Deletions cut 0 bases from V and 0 bases from J, with 11 bases between. CDR1 and CDR2 from the germline V gene are SGHRS and YFSETQ. With respect to this clone: The antigen is unknown.

The study ran the assay at deep level. In the original workflow: Junction-only immunoSEQ data arrived without quality scores, meaning filtering differed. Clones were sequenced by immunoSEQ multiplex PCR, and TCRdb holds only the in-frame ones, with some missing. The DNA was the basis for D and trimming; V, J and clone size are from that table. The sample records 1,500,000 or so clones, roughly 95% being singletons. The chain carries TRBV5-1 and TRBJ2-3, with D hard to call. This clonotype originated in a man aged 25 to 40 in good health. Sequenced: naive CD4+ T cells sorted from blood. Subset: CD45RA+ positively selected. Here the CDR3 DNA reads TGCGCCAGCAGCTTGGCTGTCAGCAGTAGCACAGATACGCAGTATTTT. Encoded protein: CASSLAVSSSTDTQYF.